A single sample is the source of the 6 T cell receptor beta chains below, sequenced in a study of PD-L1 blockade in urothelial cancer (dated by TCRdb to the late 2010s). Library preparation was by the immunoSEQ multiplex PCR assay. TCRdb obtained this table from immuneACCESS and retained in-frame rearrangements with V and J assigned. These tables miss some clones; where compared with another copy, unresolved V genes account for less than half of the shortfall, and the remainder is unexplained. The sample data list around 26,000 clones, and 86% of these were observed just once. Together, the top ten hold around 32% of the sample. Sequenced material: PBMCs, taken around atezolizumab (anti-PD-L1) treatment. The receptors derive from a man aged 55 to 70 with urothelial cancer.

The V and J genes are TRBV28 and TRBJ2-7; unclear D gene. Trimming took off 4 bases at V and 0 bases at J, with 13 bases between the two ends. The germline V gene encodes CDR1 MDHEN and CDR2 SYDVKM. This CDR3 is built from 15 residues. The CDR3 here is CASSSPSSTSYEQYF. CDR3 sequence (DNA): TGTGCCAGCAGTTCCCCCTCCAGTACCTCCTACGAGCAGTACTTC.

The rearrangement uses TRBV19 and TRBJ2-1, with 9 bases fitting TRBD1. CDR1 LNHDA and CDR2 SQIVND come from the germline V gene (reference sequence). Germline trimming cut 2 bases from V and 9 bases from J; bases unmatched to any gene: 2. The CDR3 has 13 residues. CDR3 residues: CASSIKQGAEQFF. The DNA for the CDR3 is TGTGCCAGTAGTATAAAACAGGGGGCTGAGCAGTTCTTC.

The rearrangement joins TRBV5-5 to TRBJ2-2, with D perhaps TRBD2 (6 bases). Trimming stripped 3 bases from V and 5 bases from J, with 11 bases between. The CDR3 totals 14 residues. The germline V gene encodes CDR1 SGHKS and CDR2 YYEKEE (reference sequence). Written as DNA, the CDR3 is TGTGCCAGCAGCTGGATAGGGACTACCGGGGAGCTGTTTTTT. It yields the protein CASSWIGTTGELFF.

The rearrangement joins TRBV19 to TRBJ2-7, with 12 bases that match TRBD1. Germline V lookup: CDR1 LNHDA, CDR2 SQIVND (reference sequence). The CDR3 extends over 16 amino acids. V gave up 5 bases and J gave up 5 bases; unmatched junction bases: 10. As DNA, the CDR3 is TGTGCCAGTAGTCCACATGCGGGACAGGGGGCCCACGAGCAGTACTTC. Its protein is CASSPHAGQGAHEQYF.

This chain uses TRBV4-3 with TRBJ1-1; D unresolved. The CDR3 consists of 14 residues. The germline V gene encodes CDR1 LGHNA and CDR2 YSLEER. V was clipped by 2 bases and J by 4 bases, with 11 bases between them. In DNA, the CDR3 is TGCGCCAGCAGCCAACGAGTGGTCTCCACTGAAGCTTTCTTT. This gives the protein CASSQRVVSTEAFF.

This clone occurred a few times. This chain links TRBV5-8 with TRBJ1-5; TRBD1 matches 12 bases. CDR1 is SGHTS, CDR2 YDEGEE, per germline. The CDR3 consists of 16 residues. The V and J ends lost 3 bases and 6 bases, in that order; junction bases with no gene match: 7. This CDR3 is CASSYYRDRGPQPQHF. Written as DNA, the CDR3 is TGTGCCAGCAGCTACTACCGGGACAGGGGGCCTCAGCCCCAGCATTTT.